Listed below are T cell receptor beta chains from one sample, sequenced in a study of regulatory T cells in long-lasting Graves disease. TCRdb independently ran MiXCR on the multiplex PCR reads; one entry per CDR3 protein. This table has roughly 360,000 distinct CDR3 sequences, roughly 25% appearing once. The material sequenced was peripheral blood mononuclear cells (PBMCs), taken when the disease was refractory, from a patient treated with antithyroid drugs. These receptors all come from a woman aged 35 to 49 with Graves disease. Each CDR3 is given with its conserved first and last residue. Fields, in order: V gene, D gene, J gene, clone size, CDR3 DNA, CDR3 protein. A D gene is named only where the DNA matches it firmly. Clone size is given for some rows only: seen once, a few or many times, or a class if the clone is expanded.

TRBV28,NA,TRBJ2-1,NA,TGTGCCAGCAGCCGCGGGTCGAGAGTTCAGTTCTTC,CASSRGSRVQFF
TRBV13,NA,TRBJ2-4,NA,TGTGCCAGCAGCGGAGAGGCGGGATCCAAAAACATTCAGTACTTC,CASSGEAGSKNIQYF
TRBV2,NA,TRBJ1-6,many,TGTGCCAGCCTTCAAGGGGGGGTATCACCCCTCCACTTT,CASLQGGVSPLHF
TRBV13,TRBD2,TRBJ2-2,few,TGTGCCAGCAGCTTACCCCCTTGGACTAGCGGCCGCGGGGAGCTGTTTTTT,CASSLPPWTSGRGELFF
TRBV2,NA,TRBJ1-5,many,TGTGCCAGCAGTGAGGCAGCCCTAAGCAATCAGCCCCAGCATTTT,CASSEAALSNQPQHF
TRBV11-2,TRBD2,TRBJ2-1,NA,TGTGCCAGCAGACTAGCGGCTTCCTACAATGAGCAGTTCTTC,CASRLAASYNEQFF
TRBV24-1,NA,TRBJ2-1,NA,TGTGCCACCAGTGATACGGGCGGGGAGCAGTTCTTC,CATSDTGGEQFF
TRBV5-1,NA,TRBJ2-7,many,TGCGCCAGCAGCTTGGTTGGGGGATTGAGCTACGAGCAGTACTTC,CASSLVGGLSYEQYF
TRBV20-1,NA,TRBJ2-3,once,TGCAGTGCTAGATCACCGGCAGATACGCAGTATTTT,CSARSPADTQYF
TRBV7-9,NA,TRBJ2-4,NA,TGTGCCAGCAGCTTAGTACCCGCACCCCTAGCCAAAAACATTCAGTACTTC,CASSLVPAPLAKNIQYF
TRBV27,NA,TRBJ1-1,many,TGTGCCAGCAGTTTAGGGGGACCGGGGGGCACTGAAGCTTTCTTT,CASSLGGPGGTEAFF
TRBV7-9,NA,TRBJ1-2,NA,TGTGCCAGCAGCTTAGTAGTGGCAGGCCATGGCTACACCTTC,CASSLVVAGHGYTF
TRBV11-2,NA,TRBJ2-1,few,TGTGCCAGCAGCTTAGGTGCGCAGTTCTTC,CASSLGAQFF
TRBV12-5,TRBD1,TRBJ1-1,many,TGTGCTAGTGGTTTGCGTCTGACCGGGACAGGCAACACTGAAGCTTTCTTT,CASGLRLTGTGNTEAFF